The clone carrying this TCR beta chain has a count of ten or more. This CDR3 spans 16 amino acids. Per the germline V gene, CDR1 is LGHNA and CDR2 is YNFKEQ. V lost 1 base and J lost 0, with 10 bases in between. Time point denoted: sample taken at primary tumor resection. Whole RNA from tumor, nontumor lung or frozen PBMC was sequenced unsorted. The data were taken from a study of spatial heterogeneity in lung cancer. Study overall: Sequence detection consistently recorded a greater number of beta-chain than alpha-chain sequences.

One entry per CDR3 protein, called by TCRdb with MiXCR from the 5' RACE reads. Of 48,000 or so distinct CDR3 sequences in the sample, less than 6% were seen once. V usage is TRBV4-2 and J usage is TRBJ2-1, with a weak D call TRBD2 (5 bases). The specimen was PBMCs, collected at surgery. This clonotype was obtained from a male donor with early-stage non-small cell lung cancer. The CDR3 loop is CASSQAAAPSYNEQFF. As DNA, the CDR3 is TGTGCCAGCAGCCAAGCAGCGGCCCCCTCCTACAATGAGCAGTTCTTC.